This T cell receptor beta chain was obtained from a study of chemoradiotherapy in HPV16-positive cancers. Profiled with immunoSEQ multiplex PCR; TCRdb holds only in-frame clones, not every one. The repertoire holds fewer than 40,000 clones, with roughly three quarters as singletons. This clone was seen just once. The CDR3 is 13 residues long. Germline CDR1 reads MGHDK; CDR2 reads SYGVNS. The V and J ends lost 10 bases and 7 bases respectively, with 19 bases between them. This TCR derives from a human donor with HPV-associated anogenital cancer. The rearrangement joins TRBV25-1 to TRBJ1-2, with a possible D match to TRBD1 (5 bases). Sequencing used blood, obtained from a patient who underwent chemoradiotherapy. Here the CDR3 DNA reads TGTGCCACCACACTCGGGGACGTAGGTGGCTACACCTTC. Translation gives CATTLGDVGGYTF.